A single sample gave rise to the 22 T cell receptor beta chains below, sequenced in a study of blood T cell repertoires in COVID-19. The protocol was immunoSEQ multiplex PCR, while the TCRdb copy is restricted to in-frame clones and leaves out a portion. The sample carries about 270,000 clones, around 89% recorded once. Material: PBMCs or T cells enriched from blood (not recorded which). These receptors all stem from a woman in her forties or fifties who had recovered from COVID-19.

The chain uses TRBV2 and TRBJ2-7, with TRBD1 identical over 7 bases. The V segment lost 7 bases and the J segment 2 bases; nucleotides outside the gene matches: 8. Germline assignment: CDR1 SNHLY and CDR2 FYNNEI. The CDR3 is 14 residues long. CDR3 region: CASITDRVTYEQYF. DNA of the CDR3: TGTGCCAGCATTACCGACAGGGTTACCTACGAGCAGTACTTC.

The CDR3 bases are TGTGCCAGCAGGCGGGGGGGAAAACTGTTTTTT. Encoded protein: CASRRGGKLFF. This sequence joins TRBV27 and TRBJ1-4; maybe TRBD1 (5 bases). The ends were cut back, 6 bases at V and 10 bases at J, with 9 bases in the middle. From germline, CDR1 is MNHEY and CDR2 SMNVEV (reference sequence). This CDR3 region has 11 residues.

The chain combines TRBV28 with TRBJ2-3, with TRBD2 matching over 9 bases. The V gene's germline CDR1 is MDHEN and CDR2 SYDVKM. Trimming took 2 bases from V and 6 from J; bases not matched to a gene: 3. The CDR3 sequence is 14 residues long. The CDR3 sequence: CASSLAGGPDTQYF. The CDR3 bases are TGTGCCAGCAGTTTAGCGGGAGGGCCGGATACGCAGTATTTT.

The V call is TRBV19, the J call TRBJ2-7; the D gene is possibly TRBD1 (5 bases). The CDR3 sequence is 13 residues long. Germline CDR1 is LNHDA and CDR2 is SQIVND (reference sequence). The V and J ends lost 5 bases and 4 bases respectively, with 12 bases between them. The CDR3 here is CASSFDSTYEQYF. The CDR3 coding sequence is TGTGCCAGTAGTTTTGACAGTACGTACGAGCAGTACTTC. Full variable domain (outside the CDR3, taken from reference TRBV19 and TRBJ2-7): DGGITQSPKYLFRKEGQNVTLSCEQNLNHDAMYWYRQDPGQGLRLIYYSQIVNDFQKGDIAEGYSVSREKKESFPLTVTSAQKNPTAFYLCASSFDSTYEQYFGPGTRLTVT.

The genes are TRBV6-5 and TRBJ2-3; D call uncertain. Germline V gene lookup returns CDR1 MNHEY and CDR2 SVGAGI. Deletions cut 4 bases from V and 4 bases from J, with 6 bases between. The CDR3 is 12 residues long. This CDR3 reads CASSSYPDTQYF. DNA for the CDR3: TGTGCCAGCAGTTCCTACCCAGATACGCAGTATTTT.

V usage is TRBV7-2 and J usage is TRBJ2-7; TRBD1 matches at 9 bases. CDR3 length equals 16 residues. The J segment lost 0 bases and the V segment lost 5 bases, leaving 8 bases of the junction unmatched. From germline, CDR1 is SGHTA and CDR2 FQGNSA. CDR3 region: CASSPQGTGISYEQYF. DNA of the CDR3: TGTGCCAGCAGCCCGCAAGGGACAGGGATCTCCTACGAGCAGTACTTC.

This chain connects TRBV6-5 to TRBJ1-2, with TRBD1 matching 9 bases. J was trimmed by 4 bases and V by 7 bases; bases with no gene match: 10. The CDR3 has 15 amino acids. CDR1 is MNHEY and CDR2 is SVGAGI in the germline V gene. CDR3 amino acids: CASTAPGQGSYGYTF. CDR3 coding DNA: TGTGCCAGCACCGCCCCCGGACAGGGGAGCTATGGCTACACCTTC.

V usage is TRBV18 and J usage is TRBJ1-3; D call uncertain. Deletions cut 3 bases from V and 0 bases from J, with 12 bases between. CDR1 is KGHSH, CDR2 LQKENI, per germline. The CDR3 runs to 16 residues. Here the CDR3 DNA reads TGTGCCAGCTCACCCCGGCCGAGCGACTCTGGAAACACCATATATTTT. Residues: CASSPRPSDSGNTIYF.

This chain joins TRBV19 and TRBJ2-1; D uncertain. The V gene's germline CDR1 is LNHDA and CDR2 SQIVND (reference sequence). CDR3 length: 15 residues. Deletions cut 3 bases from V and 0 bases from J, with 9 bases between. CDR3 coding DNA: TGTGCCAGTAGTATTAACCGCTACTCCTACAATGAGCAGTTCTTC. This gives the protein CASSINRYSYNEQFF.

This chain joins TRBV19 and TRBJ1-4, with 8 bases lining up with TRBD1. Looked up from germline, CDR1 is LNHDA and CDR2 is SQIVND (reference sequence). The CDR3 is 15 residues long. The V and J ends lost 9 bases and 7 bases, in that order; junction bases with no gene match: 13. The CDR3 DNA reads as TGTGCCAGCCGTCCAACCGGGACAGGAATTGAAAAACTGTTTTTT. Residues: CASRPTGTGIEKLFF.

This clone turned up a few times. The rearrangement links TRBV5-1 to TRBJ2-3, with TRBD2 matching 14 bases. Trimming at V came to 5 bases and at J to 1 base, leaving 6 bases not matched to a gene. The CDR3 is 17 amino acids. Germline CDR1 is SGHRS and CDR2 is YFSETQ. The CDR3 nucleotides read TGCGCCAGCAGGTTGACTAGCGGGAGGGCCGGCACAGATACGCAGTATTTT. Translation: CASRLTSGRAGTDTQYF.

The rearrangement links TRBV6-5 to TRBJ2-1; D is perhaps TRBD1 (5 bases). Germline V lookup: CDR1 MNHEY, CDR2 SVGAGI. V lost 8 bases to trimming and J lost 6 bases, with 14 bases between them. The CDR3 is 13 residues long. The CDR3 sequence: CASGASVSNEQFF. The CDR3 DNA follows: TGTGCCAGCGGGGCAAGTGTTAGCAATGAGCAGTTCTTC.

This chain joins TRBV5-1 and TRBJ2-7; 7 positions match TRBD1. CDR3 length equals 16 residues. Germline CDR1 SGHRS, CDR2 YFSETQ. J lost 4 bases, V lost 4 bases, and 14 bases had no gene match. CDR3 loop: CASSHGTAPFWYEQYF. Here the CDR3 DNA reads TGCGCCAGCAGCCACGGGACAGCCCCTTTCTGGTACGAGCAGTACTTC.

The J gene is TRBJ2-1, the V gene TRBV6-5, with 12 bases identical to TRBD1. Trimming cost V 6 bases and J 8 bases; bases outside gene matches: 5. CDR3 length: 14 residues. In germline, CDR1 is MNHEY, CDR2 SVGAGI. CDR3 sequence: CASSGTGGFDEQFF. As DNA, the CDR3 is TGTGCCAGCAGCGGGACAGGGGGCTTCGATGAGCAGTTCTTC.

The CDR3 here is CASSPGDREGYGNTIYF. In DNA, the CDR3 is TGTGCCAGCAGTCCCGGGGACAGGGAAGGTTACGGAAACACCATATATTTT. The chain employs TRBV28 and TRBJ1-3; 9 bases are a match to TRBD1. V lost 5 bases and J lost 4; bases outside the gene matches: 12. The CDR3 covers 17 residues. CDR1 is MDHEN, CDR2 SYDVKM, per germline.

The chain recombines TRBV3-1 (or the pseudogene TRBV3-2) with TRBJ1-3, with D perhaps TRBD1 (5 bases). The CDR3 totals 17 residues. The germline V gene has CDR1 LGHDT and CDR2 YNNKEL (reference sequence). Trimming took off 1 base at V and 4 bases at J, with 17 bases between the two ends. CDR3 in DNA: TGTGCCAGCAGCCAAGTGGGGGGTAAGATTACGGGAAACACCATATATTTT. The encoded protein is CASSQVGGKITGNTIYF.

In this sample, this clone turned up once. CDR3 in amino acids: CASLEGTQYF. CDR3 coding DNA: TGTGCCAGCTTGGAGGGGACCCAGTACTTC. The gene calls are TRBV27 and TRBJ2-5; a possible D gene is TRBD2 (6 bases). The ends were cut back, 8 bases at V and 7 bases at J, with 8 bases in the middle. The CDR3 contains 10 residues. Germline CDR1 MNHEY, CDR2 SMNVEV (reference sequence).

The rearrangement uses TRBV27 and TRBJ2-1; D is unclear. The CDR3 runs to 12 residues. Germline V CDR1 and CDR2: MNHEY, SMNVEV (reference sequence). V lost 3 bases, J lost 6 bases, and 6 bases lay in between. The CDR3 sequence: CASSLNFNEQFF. CDR3 coding DNA: TGTGCCAGCAGTTTGAACTTCAATGAGCAGTTCTTC.

This chain uses TRBV19 with TRBJ2-2; D may be TRBD1 (6 bases). The CDR3 is 18 amino acids. The ends were cut back, 3 bases at V and 1 base at J, with 18 bases in the middle. Germline V CDR1 and CDR2: LNHDA, SQIVND (reference sequence). The CDR3 region has the DNA TGTGCCAGTAGTATTTCCGTAGCAGGGGCTCTGAACACCGGGGAGCTGTTTTTT. Its protein product is CASSISVAGALNTGELFF. The variable domain in full, with the rest retrieved from reference TRBV19 and TRBJ2-2, is DGGITQSPKYLFRKEGQNVTLSCEQNLNHDAMYWYRQDPGQGLRLIYYSQIVNDFQKGDIAEGYSVSREKKESFPLTVTSAQKNPTAFYLCASSISVAGALNTGELFFGEGSRLTVL.

The chain's CDR3 is CASSLVGQGWNYGYTF. In DNA form, the CDR3 reads TGTGCCAGCAGCTTAGTCGGACAGGGGTGGAACTATGGCTACACCTTC. The rearrangement links TRBV7-2 to TRBJ1-2; TRBD1 matches 9 bases. Looked up from germline, CDR1 is SGHTA and CDR2 is FQGNSA. This CDR3 is built from 16 residues. The V and J ends lost 1 base and 2 bases, in that order; junction bases with no gene match: 5.

The chain couples TRBV19 to TRBJ1-2, with D maybe TRBD1 (6 bases). The CDR3 spans 14 residues. Germline V lookup: CDR1 LNHDA, CDR2 SQIVND (reference sequence). V lost 3 bases to trimming and J lost 4 bases, with 12 bases between them. The CDR3 sequence: CASSILGGGYGYTF. CDR3 DNA sequence: TGTGCCAGTAGTATCCTAGGGGGTGGCTATGGCTACACCTTC.

The genes are TRBV7-8 and TRBJ1-1; D gene uncertain. V was cut by 6 bases and J by 4 bases, with 12 bases left in between. CDR3 length: 13 amino acids. Germline V gene sequence: CDR1 SGHVS, CDR2 FQNEAQ. The CDR3 nucleotides read TGTGCCAGCAGTAAGGTACTAGGCACTGAAGCTTTCTTT. It yields the protein CASSKVLGTEAFF.